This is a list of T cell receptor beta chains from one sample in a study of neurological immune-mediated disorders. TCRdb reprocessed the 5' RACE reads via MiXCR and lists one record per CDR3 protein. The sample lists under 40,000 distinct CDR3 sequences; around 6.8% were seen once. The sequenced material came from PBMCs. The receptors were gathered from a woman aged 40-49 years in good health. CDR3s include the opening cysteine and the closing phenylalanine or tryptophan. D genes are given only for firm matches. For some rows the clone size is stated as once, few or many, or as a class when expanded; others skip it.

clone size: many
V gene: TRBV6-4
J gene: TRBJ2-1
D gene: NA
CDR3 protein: CASSDSSATYNEQFF
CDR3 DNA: TGTGCCAGCAGTGACTCGTCGGCTACCTACAATGAGCAGTTCTTC

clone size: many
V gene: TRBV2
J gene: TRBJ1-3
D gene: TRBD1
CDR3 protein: CASRIGQGPGNTIYF
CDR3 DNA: TGTGCCAGCAGGATAGGACAGGGGCCCGGAAACACCATATATTTT

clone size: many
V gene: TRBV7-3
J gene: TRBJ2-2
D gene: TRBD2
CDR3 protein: CASSRTSGRGRAGELFF
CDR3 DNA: TGTGCCAGCAGCCGGACTAGCGGGAGGGGAAGGGCCGGGGAGCTGTTTTTT

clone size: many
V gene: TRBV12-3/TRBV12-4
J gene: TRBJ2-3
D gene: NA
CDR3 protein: CASSFREYSTDTQYF
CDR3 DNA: TGTGCCAGCAGTTTCCGGGAATACAGCACAGATACGCAGTATTTT

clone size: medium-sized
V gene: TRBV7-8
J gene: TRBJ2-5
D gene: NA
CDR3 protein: CASSLSRETQYF
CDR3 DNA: TGTGCCAGCAGCTTATCGAGAGAGACCCAGTACTTC

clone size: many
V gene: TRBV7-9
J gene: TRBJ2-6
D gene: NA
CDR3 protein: CASSSRQNPLNSGANVLTF
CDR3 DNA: TGTGCCAGCAGCTCAAGACAGAACCCACTAAACTCTGGGGCCAACGTCCTGACTTTC

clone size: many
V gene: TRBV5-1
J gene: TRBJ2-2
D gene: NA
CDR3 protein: CASSLIGGDTGELFF
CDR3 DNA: TGCGCCAGCAGCTTGATAGGGGGAGACACCGGGGAGCTGTTTTTT

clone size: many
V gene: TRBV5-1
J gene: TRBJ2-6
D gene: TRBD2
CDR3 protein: CASSFHSSALAGGPSGANVLTF
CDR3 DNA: TGCGCCAGCAGCTTTCATTCGTCGGCTCTAGCGGGGGGACCCTCTGGGGCCAACGTCCTGACTTTC

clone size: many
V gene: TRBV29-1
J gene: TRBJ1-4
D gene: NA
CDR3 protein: CSVSLQEKLFF
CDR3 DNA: TGCAGCGTTTCCCTCCAGGAAAAACTGTTTTTT

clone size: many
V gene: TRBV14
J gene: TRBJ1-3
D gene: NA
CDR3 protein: CASSPAGNTIYF
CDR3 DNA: TGTGCCAGCAGCCCGGCTGGAAACACCATATATTTT

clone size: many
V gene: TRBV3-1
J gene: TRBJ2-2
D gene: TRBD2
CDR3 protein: CASKGTSATGELFF
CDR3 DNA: TGTGCCAGCAAAGGGACTAGCGCCACCGGGGAGCTGTTTTTT

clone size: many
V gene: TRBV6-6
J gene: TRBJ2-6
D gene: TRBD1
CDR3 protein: CASSDRDSKTF
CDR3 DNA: TGTGCCAGCAGTGACCGGGACAGCAAGACTTTC

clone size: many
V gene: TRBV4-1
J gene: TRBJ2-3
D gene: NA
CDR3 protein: CASSVGGSTDTQYF
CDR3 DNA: TGCGCCAGCAGTGTCGGGGGAAGCACAGATACGCAGTATTTT

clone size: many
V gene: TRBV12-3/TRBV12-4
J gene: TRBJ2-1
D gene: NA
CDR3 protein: CASSLPYNEQFF
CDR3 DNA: TGTGCCAGCAGTTTACCTTACAATGAGCAGTTCTTC

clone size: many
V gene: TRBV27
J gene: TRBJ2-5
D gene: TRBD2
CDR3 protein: CASSLYPAGGVKTQYF
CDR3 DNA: TGTGCCAGCAGTTTATATCCAGCGGGAGGAGTAAAGACCCAGTACTTC

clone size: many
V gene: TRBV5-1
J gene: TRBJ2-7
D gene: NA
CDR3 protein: CASSLAPQDNYEQYF
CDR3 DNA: TGCGCCAGCAGCTTGGCCCCCCAGGATAACTACGAGCAGTACTTC

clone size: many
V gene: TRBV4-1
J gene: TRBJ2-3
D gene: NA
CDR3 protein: CASSPLAAGTDTQYF
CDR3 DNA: TGCGCCAGCAGCCCATTAGCGGCGGGCACAGATACGCAGTATTTT

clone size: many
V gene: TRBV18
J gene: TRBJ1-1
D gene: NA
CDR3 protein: CASSRSGGRNTEAFF
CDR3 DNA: TGTGCCAGCTCACGTTCTGGGGGGAGGAACACTGAAGCTTTCTTT

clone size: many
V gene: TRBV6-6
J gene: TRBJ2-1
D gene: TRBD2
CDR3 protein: CASSFEAGLVNEQFF
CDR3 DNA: TGTGCCAGCAGTTTCGAAGCGGGATTAGTGAATGAGCAGTTCTTC

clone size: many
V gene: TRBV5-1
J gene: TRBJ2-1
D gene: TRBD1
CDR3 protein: CASSEDRSYNEQFF
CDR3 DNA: TGCGCCAGCAGCGAGGACAGGTCCTACAATGAGCAGTTCTTC

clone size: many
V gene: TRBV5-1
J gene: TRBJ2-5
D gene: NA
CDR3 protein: CASSLAYNSQETQYF
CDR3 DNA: TGCGCCAGCAGCTTGGCCTACAACAGCCAAGAGACCCAGTACTTC

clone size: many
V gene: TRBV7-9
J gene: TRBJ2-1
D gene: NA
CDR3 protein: CASSLGGVTSYNEQFF
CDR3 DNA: TGTGCCAGCAGCTTAGGGGGGGTAACGTCCTACAATGAGCAGTTCTTC

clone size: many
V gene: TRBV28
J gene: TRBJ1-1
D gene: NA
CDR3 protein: CASSSLLWLEAFF
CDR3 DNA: TGTGCCAGCAGTTCCCTCCTCTGGTTAGAAGCTTTCTTT

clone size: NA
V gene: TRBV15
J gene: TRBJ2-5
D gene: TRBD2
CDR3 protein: CATSRVVTLAGGETQYF
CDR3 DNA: TGTGCCACCAGCAGAGTAGTCACCCTAGCGGGGGGAGAGACCCAGTACTTC

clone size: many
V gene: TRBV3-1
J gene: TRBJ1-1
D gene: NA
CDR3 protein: CASSQEAVGTEAFF
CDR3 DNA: TGTGCCAGCAGCCAAGAGGCGGTGGGCACTGAAGCTTTCTTT

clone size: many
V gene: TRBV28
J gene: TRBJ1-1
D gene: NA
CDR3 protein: CASSLPGLNTEAFF
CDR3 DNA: TGTGCCAGCAGTTTACCAGGACTGAACACTGAAGCTTTCTTT

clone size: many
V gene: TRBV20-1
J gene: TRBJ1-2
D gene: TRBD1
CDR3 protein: CSARDGQGVNYGYTF
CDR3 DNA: TGCAGTGCTAGAGACGGACAGGGGGTGAACTATGGCTACACCTTC

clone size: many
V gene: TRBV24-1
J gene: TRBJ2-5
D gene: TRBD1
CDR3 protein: CAIEPKAPIRTGSQETQYF
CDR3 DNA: TGTGCCATTGAACCCAAAGCCCCGATAAGGACAGGGAGCCAAGAGACCCAGTACTTC

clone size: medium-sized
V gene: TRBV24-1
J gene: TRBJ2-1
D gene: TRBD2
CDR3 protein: CATSDSGTRIGYEQFF
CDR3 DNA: TGTGCCACCAGTGACTCCGGGACTAGGATCGGCTATGAGCAGTTCTTC

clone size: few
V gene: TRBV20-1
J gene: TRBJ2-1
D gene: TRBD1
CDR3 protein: CSARTGDGQFF
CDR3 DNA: TGCAGTGCTAGGACAGGGGATGGGCAGTTCTTC

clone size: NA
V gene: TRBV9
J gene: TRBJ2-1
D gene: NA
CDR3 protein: CASSEPSGANEQFF
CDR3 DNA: TGTGCCAGCTCAGAGCCCAGCGGAGCCAATGAGCAGTTCTTC

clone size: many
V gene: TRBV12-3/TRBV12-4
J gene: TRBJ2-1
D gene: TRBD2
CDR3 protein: CASSLISGSDEQFF
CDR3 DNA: TGTGCCAGCAGTTTAATTAGCGGGAGCGATGAGCAGTTCTTC

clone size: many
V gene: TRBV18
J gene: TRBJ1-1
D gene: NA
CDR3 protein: CASSPNRMNTEAFF
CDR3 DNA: TGTGCCAGCTCACCAAACAGGATGAACACTGAAGCTTTCTTT

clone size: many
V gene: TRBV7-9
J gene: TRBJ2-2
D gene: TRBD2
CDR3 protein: CASSLEGLPYTGELFF
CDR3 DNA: TGTGCCAGCAGCTTAGAGGGACTACCATACACCGGGGAGCTGTTTTTT

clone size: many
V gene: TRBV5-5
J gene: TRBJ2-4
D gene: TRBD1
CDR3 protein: CASNPPGQNIQYF
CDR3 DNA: TGTGCCAGCAACCCCCCGGGACAGAACATTCAGTACTTC

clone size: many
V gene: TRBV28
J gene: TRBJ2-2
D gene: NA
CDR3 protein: CASRPDTGYTGELFF
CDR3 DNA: TGTGCCAGCAGACCCGACACGGGGTACACCGGGGAGCTGTTTTTT

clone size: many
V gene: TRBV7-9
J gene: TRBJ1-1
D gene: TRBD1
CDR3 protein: CASIQGAYTEAFF
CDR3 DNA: TGTGCCAGCATCCAGGGGGCGTACACTGAAGCTTTCTTT

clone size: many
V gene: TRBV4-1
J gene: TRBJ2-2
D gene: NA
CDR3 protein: CASSQSSRGSTGELFF
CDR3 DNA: TGCGCCAGCAGCCAAAGTAGTAGGGGATCCACCGGGGAGCTGTTTTTT

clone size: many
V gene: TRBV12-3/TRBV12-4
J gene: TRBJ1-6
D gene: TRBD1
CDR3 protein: CASSLLRQGNSPLHF
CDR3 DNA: TGTGCCAGCAGTTTACTGAGACAGGGGAATTCACCCCTCCACTTT

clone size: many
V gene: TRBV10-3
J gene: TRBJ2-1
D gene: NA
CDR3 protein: CAISPDSYNEQFF
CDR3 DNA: TGTGCCATCAGCCCGGACAGCTACAATGAGCAGTTCTTC

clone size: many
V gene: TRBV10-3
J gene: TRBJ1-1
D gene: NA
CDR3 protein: CAIAKKGENTEAFF
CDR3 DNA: TGTGCCATCGCTAAGAAGGGGGAGAACACTGAAGCTTTCTTT

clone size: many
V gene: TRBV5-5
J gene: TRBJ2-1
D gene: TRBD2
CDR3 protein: CASSQLAGGYNEQFF
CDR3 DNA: TGTGCCAGCAGCCAGCTAGCGGGGGGTTACAATGAGCAGTTCTTC

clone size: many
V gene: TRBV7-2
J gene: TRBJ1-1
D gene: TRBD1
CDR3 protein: CASSLGGDRADTEAFF
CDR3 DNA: TGTGCCAGCAGCTTAGGGGGGGACAGAGCGGACACTGAAGCTTTCTTT

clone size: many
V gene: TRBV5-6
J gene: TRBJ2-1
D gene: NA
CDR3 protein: CASSLVALGNQQFF
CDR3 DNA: TGTGCCAGCAGCTTGGTTGCACTTGGGAATCAGCAGTTCTTC

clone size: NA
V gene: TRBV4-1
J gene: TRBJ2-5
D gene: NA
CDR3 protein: CASSHRSDLETQYF
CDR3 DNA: TGCGCCAGCAGCCATCGTTCGGACCTAGAGACCCAGTACTTC

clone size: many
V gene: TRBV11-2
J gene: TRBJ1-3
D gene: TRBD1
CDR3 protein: CASSSLGQVGNTIYF
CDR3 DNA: TGTGCCAGCAGCTCCCTAGGACAGGTTGGAAACACCATATATTTT